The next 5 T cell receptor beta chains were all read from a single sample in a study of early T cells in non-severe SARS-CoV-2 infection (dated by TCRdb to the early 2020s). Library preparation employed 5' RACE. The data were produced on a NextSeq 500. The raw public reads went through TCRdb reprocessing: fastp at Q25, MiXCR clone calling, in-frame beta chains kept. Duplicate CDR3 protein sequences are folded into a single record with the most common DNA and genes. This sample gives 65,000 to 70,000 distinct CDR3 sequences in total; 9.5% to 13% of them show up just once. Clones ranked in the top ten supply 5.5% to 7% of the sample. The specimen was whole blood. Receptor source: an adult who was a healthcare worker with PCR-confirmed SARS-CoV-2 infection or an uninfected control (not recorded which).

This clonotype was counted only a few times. The CDR3 DNA follows: TGTGCCAGCAGCTTAAGCGCTGAAGCTTTCTTT. Amino acid sequence: CASSLSAEAFF. The V gene is TRBV7-9, the J gene TRBJ1-1; D unresolved. Per the germline V gene, CDR1 is SEHNR and CDR2 is FQNEAQ (reference sequence). The V gene lost 2 bases and the J gene lost 6 bases, with 4 bases spanning the gap. This CDR3 region has 11 residues.

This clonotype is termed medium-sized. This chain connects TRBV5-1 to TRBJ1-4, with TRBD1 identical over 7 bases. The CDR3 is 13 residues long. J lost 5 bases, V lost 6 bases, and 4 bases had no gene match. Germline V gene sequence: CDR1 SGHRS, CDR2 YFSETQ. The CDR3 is CASKETGNEKLFF. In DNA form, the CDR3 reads TGCGCCAGCAAGGAGACAGGGAATGAAAAACTGTTTTTT.

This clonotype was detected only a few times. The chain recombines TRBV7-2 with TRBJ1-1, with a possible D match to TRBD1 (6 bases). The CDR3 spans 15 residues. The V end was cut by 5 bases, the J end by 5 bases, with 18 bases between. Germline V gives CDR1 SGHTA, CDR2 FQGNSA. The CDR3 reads CASSPQRGAFTEAFF. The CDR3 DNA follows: TGTGCCAGCAGCCCCCAAAGGGGGGCGTTTACTGAAGCTTTCTTT. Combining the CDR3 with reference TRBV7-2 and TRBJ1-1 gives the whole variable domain GAGVSQSPSNKVTEKGKDVELRCDPISGHTALYWYRQSLGQGLEFLIYFQGNSAPDKSGLPSDRFSAERTGGSVSTLTIQRTQQEDSAVYLCASSPQRGAFTEAFFGQGTRLTVV.

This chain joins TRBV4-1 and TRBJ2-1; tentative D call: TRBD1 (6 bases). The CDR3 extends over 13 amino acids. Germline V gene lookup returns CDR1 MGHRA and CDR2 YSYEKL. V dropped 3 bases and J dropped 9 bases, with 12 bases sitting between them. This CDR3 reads CASSQRRGVEQFF. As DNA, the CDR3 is TGCGCCAGCAGCCAGCGCAGGGGCGTTGAGCAGTTCTTC.

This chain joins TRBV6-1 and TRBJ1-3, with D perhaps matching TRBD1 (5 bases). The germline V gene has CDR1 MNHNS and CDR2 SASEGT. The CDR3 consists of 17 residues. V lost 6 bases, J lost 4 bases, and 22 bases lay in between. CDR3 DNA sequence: TGTGCCAGCAGGGCTTCGGACGCAGGGCGCTCCGGAAACACCATATATTTT. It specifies CASRASDAGRSGNTIYF.